This paragraph reports one TCR beta chain. The entry originates in a study of shared T cell receptors in the human thymus. TCRdb keeps only in-frame clones here, not all; method: immunoSEQ multiplex PCR. The repertoire holds some 760,000 clones, 80% to 90% seen once, with roughly 0.01% in the top ten. The sample was also linked to a second study, of human thymus T cells. That study adds: Corrective cardiac operations yielded the resected thymus tissue. Seemingly biased V and J gene usage marked thymic and blood repertoires.

The TCR originated in a girl under three years old with a congenital heart defect. Sequencing was carried out using thymocytes.

DNA of the CDR3: TGTGCCAGGGATGGGGGCTTCTTCCGCGGGGGGCAGGATACGCAGTATTTT. Translation: CARDGGFFRGGQDTQYF. The chain couples TRBV2 to TRBJ2-3, with 8 positions matching TRBD2. This CDR3 spans 17 amino acids. The junction had 20 bases not matched to a gene; V was cut back by 9 bases and J by 6 bases. Germline assignment: CDR1 SNHLY and CDR2 FYNNEI.